Only a few counts were recorded for the clone carrying this TCR beta chain. The antigen is not known. Trimming left V 4 bases short and J 3 bases short, with 10 bases between. CDR3 length: 14 amino acids. Germline V gene data show CDR1 as SEHNR and CDR2 as FQNEAQ (reference sequence). Sequencing targeted expressed TCRB transcripts, as all isolated RNA had been reverse transcribed. This table comes from immunoSEQ multiplex PCR, and its TCRdb copy is limited to in-frame clones, with some not included. Here the sample spans around 310,000 clones, approximately 15% being singletons. The data stem from a study of beta chain features in type 1 diabetes. Study outcomes and limitations: For Type 1 diabetes patients, all four CD4+ subsets carried TCRB CDR3s that were moderately but significantly shorter.

The chain uses TRBV7-9 and TRBJ2-1; weak D call: TRBD1 (6 bases). This sequence originates from a woman under 30 with type 1 diabetes. Sequencing was performed on naive CD4+ T cells from blood. CDR3 in DNA: TGTGCCAGCAGCTCGACAGGAGTCTACAATGAGCAGTTCTTC. The encoded protein is CASSSTGVYNEQFF.